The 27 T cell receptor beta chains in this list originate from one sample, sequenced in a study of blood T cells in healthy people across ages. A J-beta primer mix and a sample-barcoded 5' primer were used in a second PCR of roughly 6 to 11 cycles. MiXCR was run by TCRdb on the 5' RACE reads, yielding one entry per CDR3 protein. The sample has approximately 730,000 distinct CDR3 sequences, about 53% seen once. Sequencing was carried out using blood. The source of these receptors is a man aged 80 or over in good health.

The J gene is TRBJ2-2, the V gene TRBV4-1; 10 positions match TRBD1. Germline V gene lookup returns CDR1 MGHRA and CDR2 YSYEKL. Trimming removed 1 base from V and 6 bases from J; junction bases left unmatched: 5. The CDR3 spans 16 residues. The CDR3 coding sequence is TGCGCCAGCAGCCAAGGACCGACAGGGGGCTCCGGGGAGCTGTTTTTT. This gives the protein CASSQGPTGGSGELFF.

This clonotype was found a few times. The CDR3 protein is CSVAQGLSSGANVLTF. DNA for the CDR3: TGCAGCGTTGCCCAAGGACTGAGCTCTGGGGCCAACGTCCTGACTTTC. This rearrangement joins TRBV29-1 to TRBJ2-6, with D perhaps TRBD2 (5 bases). The CDR3 is made up of 16 amino acids. Trimming shortened V by 4 bases and J by 0 bases, and 13 bases separated the two germline ends. CDR1 is SQVTM, CDR2 ANQGSEA, per germline.

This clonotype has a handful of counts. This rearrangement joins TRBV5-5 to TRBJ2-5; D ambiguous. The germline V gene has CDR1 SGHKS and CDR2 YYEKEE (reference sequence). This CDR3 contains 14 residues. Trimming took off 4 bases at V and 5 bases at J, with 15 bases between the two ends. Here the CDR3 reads CASSREPRTETQYF. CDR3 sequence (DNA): TGTGCCAGCAGCCGTGAGCCGAGGACGGAGACCCAGTACTTC.

CDR3 DNA sequence: TGTGCCAGCATTGGTACTGAGGGAAAAGATGAGCAGTACTTC. Residues: CASIGTEGKDEQYF. The chain couples TRBV6-6 to TRBJ2-7; weak D call: TRBD2 (5 bases). CDR3 length equals 14 residues. The germline V gene encodes CDR1 MNHNY and CDR2 SVGAGI (reference sequence). V gave up 7 bases and J gave up 7 bases, with 20 bases separating them.

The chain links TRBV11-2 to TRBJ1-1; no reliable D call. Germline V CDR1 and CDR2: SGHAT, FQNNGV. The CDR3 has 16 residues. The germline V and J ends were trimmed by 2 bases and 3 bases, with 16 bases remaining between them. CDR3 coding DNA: TGTGCCAGCAGCTTAACGAGGGAGTCGTGGGACACTGAAGCTTTCTTT. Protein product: CASSLTRESWDTEAFF.

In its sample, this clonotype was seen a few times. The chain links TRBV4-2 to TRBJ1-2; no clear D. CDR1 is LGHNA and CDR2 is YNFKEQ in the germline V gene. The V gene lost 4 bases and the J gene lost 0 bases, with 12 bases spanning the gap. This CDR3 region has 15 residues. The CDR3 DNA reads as TGTGCCAGCAGCCCCCGGGGTGGGGCTAACTATGGCTACACCTTC. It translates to CASSPRGGANYGYTF.

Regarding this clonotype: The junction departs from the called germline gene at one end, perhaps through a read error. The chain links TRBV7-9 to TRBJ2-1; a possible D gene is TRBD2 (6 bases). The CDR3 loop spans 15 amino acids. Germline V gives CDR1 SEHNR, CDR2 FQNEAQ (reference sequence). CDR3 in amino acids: CTSSRPVSGYNEQFF. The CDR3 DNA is TGTACCAGCAGCCGGCCCGTTAGCGGTTACAATGAGCAGTTCTTC.

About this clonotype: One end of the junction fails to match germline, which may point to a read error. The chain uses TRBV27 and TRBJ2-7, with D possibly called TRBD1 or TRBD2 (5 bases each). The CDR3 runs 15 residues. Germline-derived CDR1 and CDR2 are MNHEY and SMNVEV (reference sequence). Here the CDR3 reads CASRTETPGRYKQYF. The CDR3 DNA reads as TGTGCCAGCAGGACTGAAACTCCGGGGCGCTACAAGCAGTACTTC.

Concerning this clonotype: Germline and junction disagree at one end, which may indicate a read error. The CDR3 protein is CASSLSRGTRSHEQYF. As DNA, the CDR3 is TGCGCCAGCAGTTTATCCCGCGGGACTAGAAGCCACGAGCAGTACTTC. V is TRBV12-3 or TRBV12-4 and J is TRBJ2-7; 8 nucleotides agree with TRBD2. The CDR3 sequence is 16 residues long.

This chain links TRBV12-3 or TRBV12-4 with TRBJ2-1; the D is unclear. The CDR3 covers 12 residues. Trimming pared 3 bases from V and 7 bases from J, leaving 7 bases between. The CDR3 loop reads CASSLVFNEQFF. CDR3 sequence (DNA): TGTGCCAGCAGTTTGGTCTTTAATGAGCAGTTCTTC.

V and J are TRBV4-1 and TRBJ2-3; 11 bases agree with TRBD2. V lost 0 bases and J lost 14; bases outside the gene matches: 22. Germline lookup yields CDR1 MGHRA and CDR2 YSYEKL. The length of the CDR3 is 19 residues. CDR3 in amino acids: CASSQDPLWLAGGGGYAYF. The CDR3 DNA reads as TGCGCCAGCAGCCAAGATCCTCTGTGGCTAGCGGGAGGAGGGGGATACGCGTATTTT.

The chain's CDR3 is CSVETGINYEQYF. The CDR3 coding sequence is TGCAGCGTTGAAACCGGAATTAACTACGAGCAGTACTTC. V gene TRBV29-1 combines with J gene TRBJ2-5; no definite D call. The J call may be wrong; the DNA end is better matched by TRBJ2-7. The CDR3 length is 13 residues. CDR1 and CDR2 (germline): SQVTM, ANQGSEA.

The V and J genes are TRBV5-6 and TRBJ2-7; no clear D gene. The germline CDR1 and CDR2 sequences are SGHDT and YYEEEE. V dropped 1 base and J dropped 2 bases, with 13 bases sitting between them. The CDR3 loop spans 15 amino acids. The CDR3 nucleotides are TGTGCCAGCAGCTTGCGAGGCTTAGTAGCCTACGAGCAGTACTTC. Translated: CASSLRGLVAYEQYF.

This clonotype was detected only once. The CDR3 DNA reads as TGTGCCAGCAGCCCATCGGTGGGTAGGGGTGGAGAGACCCAGTACTTC. Translated, it gives CASSPSVGRGGETQYF. V gene TRBV7-3 combines with J gene TRBJ2-5; TRBD1 might be the D (5 bases). CDR1 and CDR2 from the germline V gene are SGHTA and FQGTGA. The CDR3 totals 16 residues. V lost 5 bases and J 4 bases, leaving 20 bases between the germline ends.

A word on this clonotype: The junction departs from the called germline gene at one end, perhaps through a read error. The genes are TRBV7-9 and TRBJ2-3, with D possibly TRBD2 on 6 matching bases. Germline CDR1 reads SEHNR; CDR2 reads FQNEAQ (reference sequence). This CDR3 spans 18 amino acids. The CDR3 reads CASSLGAGTFRTTDMQYF. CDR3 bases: TGTGCCAGCAGCCTAGGAGCCGGGACTTTTCGAACCACAGATATGCAGTATTTT.

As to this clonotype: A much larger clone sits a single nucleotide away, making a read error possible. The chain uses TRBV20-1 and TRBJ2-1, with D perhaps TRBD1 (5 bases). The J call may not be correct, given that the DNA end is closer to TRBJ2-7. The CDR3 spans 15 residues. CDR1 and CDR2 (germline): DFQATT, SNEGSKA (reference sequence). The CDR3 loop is CSARDRTRSYNEQYF. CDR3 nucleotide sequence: TGCAGTGCTAGAGATAGGACACGCTCCTACAATGAGCAGTACTTC.

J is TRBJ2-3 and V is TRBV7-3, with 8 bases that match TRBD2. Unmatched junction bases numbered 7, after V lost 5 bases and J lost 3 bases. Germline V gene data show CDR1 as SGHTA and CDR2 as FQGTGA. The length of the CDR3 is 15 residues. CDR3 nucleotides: TGTGCCAGCAGCCGACTGTCTAGCGGGACAGATACGCAGTATTTT. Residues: CASSRLSSGTDTQYF.

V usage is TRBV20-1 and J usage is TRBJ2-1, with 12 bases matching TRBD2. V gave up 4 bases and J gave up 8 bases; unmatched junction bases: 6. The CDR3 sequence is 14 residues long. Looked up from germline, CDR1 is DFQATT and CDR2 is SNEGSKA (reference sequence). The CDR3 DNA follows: TGCAGTGCTACCCGGACTAGCGGGACCCATGAGCAGTTCTTC. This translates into CSATRTSGTHEQFF.

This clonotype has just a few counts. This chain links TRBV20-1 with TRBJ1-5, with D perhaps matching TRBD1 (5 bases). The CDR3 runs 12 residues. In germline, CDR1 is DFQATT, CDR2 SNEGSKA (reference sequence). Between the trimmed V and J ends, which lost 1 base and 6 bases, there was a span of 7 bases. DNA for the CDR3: TGCAGTGCTAGAGTGGGGGTTCAGCCCCAGCATTTT. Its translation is CSARVGVQPQHF.

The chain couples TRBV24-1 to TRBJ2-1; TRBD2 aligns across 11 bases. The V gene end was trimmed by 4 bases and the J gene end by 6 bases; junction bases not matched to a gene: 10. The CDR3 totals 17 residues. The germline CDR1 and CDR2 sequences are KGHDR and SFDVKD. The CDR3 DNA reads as TGTGCCACCAGTGACCCCGGACTAGCGGGCCCTAGCAATGAGCAGTTCTTC. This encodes CATSDPGLAGPSNEQFF.

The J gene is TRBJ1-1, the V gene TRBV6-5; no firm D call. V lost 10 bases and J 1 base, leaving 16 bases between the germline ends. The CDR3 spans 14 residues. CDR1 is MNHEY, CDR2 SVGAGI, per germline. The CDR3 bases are TGTGCCACAAGGGCGGGCCAAAAGAACACTGAAGCTTTCTTT. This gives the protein CATRAGQKNTEAFF.

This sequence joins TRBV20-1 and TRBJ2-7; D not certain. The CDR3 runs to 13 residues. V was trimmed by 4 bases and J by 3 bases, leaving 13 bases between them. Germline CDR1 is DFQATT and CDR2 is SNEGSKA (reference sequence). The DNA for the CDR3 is TGCAGTGCTACTTCCTTGGTTAACTACGAGCAGTACTTC. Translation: CSATSLVNYEQYF.

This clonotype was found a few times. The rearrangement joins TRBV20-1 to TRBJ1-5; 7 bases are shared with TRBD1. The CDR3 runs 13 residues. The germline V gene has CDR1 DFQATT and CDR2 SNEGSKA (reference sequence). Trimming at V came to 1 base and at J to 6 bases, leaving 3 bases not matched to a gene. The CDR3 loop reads CSARGQGSQPQHF. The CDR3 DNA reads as TGCAGTGCTAGAGGACAGGGATCTCAGCCCCAGCATTTT.

The CDR3 nucleotides are TGTGCCACCAGTGAATTAGCTGGGGGTACGCAGTATTTT. It is translated as CATSELAGGTQYF. This chain links TRBV24-1 with TRBJ1-5; TRBD1 or TRBD2 may be the D gene (5 bases each). The J call may not be correct, given that the DNA end is closer to TRBJ2-3. The germline gives CDR1 KGHDR, CDR2 SFDVKD. The CDR3 is 13 residues long.

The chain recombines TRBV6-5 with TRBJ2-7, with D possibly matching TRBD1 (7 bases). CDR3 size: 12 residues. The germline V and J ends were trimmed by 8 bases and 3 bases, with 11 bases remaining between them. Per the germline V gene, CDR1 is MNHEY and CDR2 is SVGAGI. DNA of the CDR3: TGTGCCAGCGGGACAGCGGGCTACGAGCAGTACTTC. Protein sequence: CASGTAGYEQYF.

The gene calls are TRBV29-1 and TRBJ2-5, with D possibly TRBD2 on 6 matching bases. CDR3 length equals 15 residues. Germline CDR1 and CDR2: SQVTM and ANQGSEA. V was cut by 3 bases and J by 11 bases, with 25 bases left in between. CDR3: CSVDYEEGARHGQYF. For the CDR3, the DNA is TGCAGCGTTGATTACGAGGAGGGCGCTCGGCACGGGCAGTACTTC.

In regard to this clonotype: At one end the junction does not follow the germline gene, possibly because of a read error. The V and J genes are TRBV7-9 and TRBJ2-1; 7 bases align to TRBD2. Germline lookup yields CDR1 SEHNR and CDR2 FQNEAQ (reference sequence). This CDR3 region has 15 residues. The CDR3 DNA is TGTGCCGGCAGCTTAGAGAGCGGGATAGCCAATGAGCAGTTCTTC. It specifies CAGSLESGIANEQFF.